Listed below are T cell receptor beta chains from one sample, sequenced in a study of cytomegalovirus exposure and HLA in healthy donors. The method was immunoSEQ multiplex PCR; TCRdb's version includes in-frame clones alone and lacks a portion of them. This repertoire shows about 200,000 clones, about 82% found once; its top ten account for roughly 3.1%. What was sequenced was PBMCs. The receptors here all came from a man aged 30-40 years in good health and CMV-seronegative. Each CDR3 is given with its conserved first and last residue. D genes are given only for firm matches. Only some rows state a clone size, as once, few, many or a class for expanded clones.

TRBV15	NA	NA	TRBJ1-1	TGTGCCACCAGCAGAGATCGGGAGGGAGTCGGGGCTGAAGCTTTCTTT	CATSRDREGVGAEAFF
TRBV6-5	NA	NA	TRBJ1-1	TGTGCCAGCAGTTACGACAGGTTGGGGGAAGCTTTCTTT	CASSYDRLGEAFF
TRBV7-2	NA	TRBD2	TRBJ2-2	TGTGCCAGCAGCTTAGCTTGGACTAGCGGGAGGAACACCGGGGAGCTGTTTTTT	CASSLAWTSGRNTGELFF
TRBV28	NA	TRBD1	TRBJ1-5	TGTGCCAGCAGTTTATGGGACAGGGAGGGACAGCCCCAGCATTTT	CASSLWDREGQPQHF
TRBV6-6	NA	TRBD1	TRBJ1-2	TGTGCCAGCGGCTATGGAGGGGGCGCTGGCTACACCTTC	CASGYGGGAGYTF
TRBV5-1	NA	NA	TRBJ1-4	TGCGCCAGCAGCTGGGGCCGGACAGCAACTAATGAAAAACTGTTTTTT	CASSWGRTATNEKLFF
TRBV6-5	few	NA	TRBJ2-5	TGTGCCAGCAGCCGACAGGGAGGCCAAGAGACCCAGTACTTC	CASSRQGGQETQYF
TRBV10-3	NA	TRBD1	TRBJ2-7	TGTGCCATCAGTGGCCGGGGGACAGGCTCCTACGAGCAGTACTTC	CAISGRGTGSYEQYF
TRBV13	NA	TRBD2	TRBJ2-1	TGTGCCAGCAGCCCCTATGCAGCGGGGGGTTACAATGAGCAGTTCTTC	CASSPYAAGGYNEQFF
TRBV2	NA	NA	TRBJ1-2	TGTGCCAGCAGTGAGTTGCAGGGGTGGAACTATGGCTACACCTTC	CASSELQGWNYGYTF
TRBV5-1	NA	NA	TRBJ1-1	TGCGCCAGCAGCGAGAACGACAGGAACACTGAAGCTTTCTTT	CASSENDRNTEAFF
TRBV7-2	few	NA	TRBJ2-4	TGTGCCAGCAGCTTAGACATCAGAGCCAAAAACATTCAGTACTTC	CASSLDIRAKNIQYF
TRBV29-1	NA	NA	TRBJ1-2	TGCAGCGCTTGGGGGGGATATGGCTACACCTTC	CSAWGGYGYTF
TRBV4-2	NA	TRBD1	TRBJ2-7	TGTGCCAGCAGCCAAGATCGTTCGGGACAGGCTTACGAGCAGTACTTC	CASSQDRSGQAYEQYF
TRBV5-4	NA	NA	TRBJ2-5	TGTGCCAGCAGCTTCGGGGAGCAAGAGACCCAGTACTTC	CASSFGEQETQYF
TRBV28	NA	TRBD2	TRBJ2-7	TGTGCCAGCAGTTTGTTGACTAGCGGGGGGCTGCAGTACTTC	CASSLLTSGGLQYF
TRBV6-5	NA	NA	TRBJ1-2	TGTGCCAGCAGTTACGGCTCCGGGGGCTATGGCTACACCTTC	CASSYGSGGYGYTF
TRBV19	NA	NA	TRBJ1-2	TGTGCCAGTAGTTCTAACGGGATCCTCTATGGCTACACCTTC	CASSSNGILYGYTF
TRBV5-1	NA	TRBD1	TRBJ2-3	TGCGCCAGCAGCTTGGGGGGGCGACAGGGGTCATATACGCAGTATTTT	CASSLGGRQGSYTQYF
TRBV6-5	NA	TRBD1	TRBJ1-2	TGTGCCAGCAGTAACCTCGGGACAGGGGAGTATGGCTACACCTTC	CASSNLGTGEYGYTF
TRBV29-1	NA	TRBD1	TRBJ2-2	TGCAGCGCGCTACATACAGGGGACACCGGGGAGCTGTTTTTT	CSALHTGDTGELFF
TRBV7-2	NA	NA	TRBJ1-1	TGTGCCAGCAGCTTAAGAGCCGGCGGGCTGAACACTGAAGCTTTCTTT	CASSLRAGGLNTEAFF
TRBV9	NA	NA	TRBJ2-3	TGTGCCAGCAGCGCAACAGGGTTTTGGACAGATACGCAGTATTTT	CASSATGFWTDTQYF
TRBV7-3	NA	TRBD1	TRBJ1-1	TGTGCCAGCAGCAGGACAGGGAAGAACACTGAAGCTTTCTTT	CASSRTGKNTEAFF
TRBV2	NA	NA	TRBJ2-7	TGTGCCAGCAGTGAAGTTCGTCTCAGCTCCTACGAGCAGTACTTC	CASSEVRLSSYEQYF
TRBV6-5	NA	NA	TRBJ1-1	TGTGCCAGCAGTTACTCTCAGGGATCACAAGCTTTCTTT	CASSYSQGSQAFF
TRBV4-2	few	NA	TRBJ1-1	TGTGCCAGCTCGCTGATGCGGGGGGGTGTAATGAACACTGAAGCTTTCTTT	CASSLMRGGVMNTEAFF
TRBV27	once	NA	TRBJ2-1	TGTGCCAGCAGTTTTGACAGAGATGAGCAGTTCTTC	CASSFDRDEQFF
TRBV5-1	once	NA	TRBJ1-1	TGCGCCAGCAGCCAGGTTGCGGGGCTGAACACTGAAGCTTTCTTT	CASSQVAGLNTEAFF